This T cell receptor beta chain was obtained from a study of identical twins. Notes on the study in general: Twins' surplus sharing was weaker for beta out-of-frame sequences. Reduced insertions were recorded for abundant cord blood beta clonotypes, with no such pattern in memory repertoires. Some out-of-frame alpha sequences were shared by twins, and these showed excess low generation probability.

Between the trimmed V and J ends, which lost 5 bases and 2 bases, there was a span of 13 bases. CDR1 is MDHEN, CDR2 SYDVKM, per germline. The length of the CDR3 is 15 residues. This clonotype was detected a few times. Its antigen is not identified. Each CDR3 protein gets one entry after TCRdb re-called the 5' RACE reads with MiXCR. This sample carries around 490,000 distinct CDR3 sequences, under 25% of them seen once, and the ten largest clones take approximately 0.52%. These data also formed part of another study, on yellow fever vaccine responses in identical twins. From that paper: Reportedly, twins' vaccine T cell responses looked partly convergent and partly personalized.

Sequenced material: CD4+ T cells sorted from blood. The V gene is TRBV28, the J gene TRBJ1-5; the D is unclear. The receptor was derived from a woman aged 18-29 years in good health. The chain's CDR3 is CASSRRVSGNQPQHF. In DNA form, the CDR3 reads TGTGCCAGCAGTAGAAGGGTATCTGGCAATCAGCCCCAGCATTTT.